Shown below are 25 T cell receptor beta chains from a single sample sequenced in a study of beta chain features in type 1 diabetes listed by TCRdb under 2018. Broad study findings and their caveats: A moderate but significant shortening of TCRB CDR3 length was observed in type 1 diabetes patients in all four CD4+ subsets.

Library preparation employed the immunoSEQ multiplex PCR assay. The entire isolated RNA was reverse transcribed using the High Capacity cDNA Reverse Transcription Kit, and thus expressed TCRB transcripts were sequenced. The source is immuneACCESS, and TCRdb retained only in-frame sequences with V and J called. Part of the clones is not carried over; for the studies checked, unresolved V genes explain less than half of this, and the remainder is unexplained. This sample has 600,000 or so clones in its table, and 11% to 15% of those were observed once. Of the sample, approximately 0.043% falls within the top ten clones. For these receptors, no antigen is known. Sequencing used naive CD4+ T cells from blood. What the cell subset or site label conveys for this sample: true naive CD4+ T cells. The receptors shown here come from a man in his late teens or twenties with type 1 diabetes.

This CDR3 reads CASSQELFNSPLHF. The CDR3 nucleotides are TGCGCCAGCAGCCAAGAGCTGTTTAATTCACCCCTCCACTTT. This chain uses TRBV4-1 with TRBJ1-6, with D uncertain. This CDR3 is 14 amino acids long. Germline V gives CDR1 MGHRA, CDR2 YSYEKL. Trimming cost V 0 bases and J 6 bases, with 6 bases left between them.

Concerning this clone itself: The same CDR3 arises from other DNA sequences in this sample as well. The chain couples TRBV18 to TRBJ1-5; D unclear. The germline gives CDR1 KGHSH, CDR2 LQKENI. The V and J ends lost 3 bases and 5 bases respectively, with 8 bases between them. The length of the CDR3 is 13 residues. CDR3 residues: CASSPGRDQPQHF. The CDR3 DNA reads TGTGCCAGCTCACCTGGGCGGGATCAGCCCCAGCATTTT.

A word on this clone: Other DNA sequences in the sample encode the same CDR3. CDR3 region: CASSPGRYEQYF. CDR3 nucleotides: TGTGCCAGCAGCCCCGGACGGTACGAGCAGTACTTC. The rearrangement joins TRBV6-6 to TRBJ2-7; no firm D call. There are 12 residues in the CDR3. Germline V gives CDR1 MNHNY, CDR2 SVGAGI (reference sequence). The germline V and J ends were trimmed by 6 bases and 4 bases, with 10 bases remaining between them.

This clone was counted only a few times. The gene calls are TRBV5-1 and TRBJ2-3, with 9 bases identical to TRBD1. Germline V CDR1 and CDR2: SGHRS, YFSETQ. Losses at the gene ends were 3 bases for V and 6 bases for J; bases not matched to a gene: 8. This CDR3 is 15 amino acids long. This chain's CDR3 is CASSSSGTGWDTQYF. The CDR3 nucleotides read TGCGCCAGCAGCTCCTCCGGGACAGGGTGGGATACGCAGTATTTT. Filled out from reference TRBV5-1 and TRBJ2-3, the complete variable domain reads KAGVTQTPRYLIKTRGQQVTLSCSPISGHRSVSWYQQTPGQGLQFLFEYFSETQRNKGNFPGRFSGRQFSNSRSEMNVSTLELGDSALYLCASSSSGTGWDTQYFGPGTRLTVL.

This clone was detected only a few times. V gene TRBV18 combines with J gene TRBJ2-3, with 8 nucleotides matching TRBD1. The germline V gene encodes CDR1 KGHSH and CDR2 LQKENI. With V trimmed by 0 bases and J by 5 bases, 10 bases remained unmatched. The CDR3 is made up of 17 amino acids. CDR3: CASSPPSGRGHRDTQYF. The CDR3 bases are TGTGCCAGCTCACCACCCTCGGGCAGGGGGCATCGAGATACGCAGTATTTT.

This chain links TRBV29-1 with TRBJ1-2; TRBD1 matches at 7 bases. Germline loops: CDR1 SQVTM, CDR2 ANQGSEA. The length of the CDR3 is 16 residues. V lost 7 bases, J lost 2 bases, and 16 bases stayed unmatched. The CDR3 coding sequence is TGCAGCGCCCTAGGGCGCGGGACAGCGATCAACTATGGCTACACCTTC. Translating gives CSALGRGTAINYGYTF.

This clone was observed a handful of times. V usage is TRBV4-3 and J usage is TRBJ2-1; 9 bases align to TRBD1. With V trimmed by 1 base and J by 5 bases, 6 bases remained unmatched. This CDR3 spans 16 amino acids. Germline CDR1 is LGHNA and CDR2 is YSLEER. CDR3 coding DNA: TGCGCCAGCAGCCAAGTAGACAGGGGGATGCACAATGAGCAGTTCTTC. Residues: CASSQVDRGMHNEQFF.

The chain carries TRBV7-2 and TRBJ2-5; D might be TRBD2 (6 bases). The CDR3 spans 16 residues. Germline V gene data show CDR1 as SGHTA and CDR2 as FQGNSA. V lost 1 base and J lost 5, with 17 bases in between. The CDR3 here is CASSLGGSGLFETQYF. The CDR3 coding sequence is TGTGCCAGCAGCTTAGGGGGTAGCGGTCTCTTTGAGACCCAGTACTTC.

There are a few counts of this clone. The rearrangement links TRBV9 to TRBJ2-6; TRBD1 agrees at 7 bases. In germline, CDR1 is SGDLS, CDR2 YYNGEE. This CDR3 region has 19 residues. With 2 bases clipped from V and 2 bases from J, the junction kept 13 bases outside the gene matches. The CDR3 loop is CASSVKFDRANTGANVLTF. The CDR3 DNA is TGTGCCAGCAGCGTTAAGTTTGACAGGGCAAACACTGGGGCCAACGTCCTGACTTTC.

The chain links TRBV18 to TRBJ1-2; D remains unclear. The CDR3 extends over 16 amino acids. Deletions cut 0 bases from V and 6 bases from J, with 17 bases between. Germline-derived CDR1 and CDR2 are KGHSH and LQKENI. This CDR3 is CASSPPYSQSLNGYTF. Written as DNA, the CDR3 is TGTGCCAGCTCACCACCCTACAGTCAATCACTTAATGGCTACACCTTC. The entire variable domain, with the rest obtained from reference TRBV18 and TRBJ1-2, is as follows: NAGVMQNPRHLVRRRGQEARLRCSPMKGHSHVYWYRQLPEEGLKFMVYLQKENIIDESGMPKERFSAEFPKEGPSILRIQQVVRGDSAAYFCASSPPYSQSLNGYTFGSGTRLTVV.

Written as DNA, the CDR3 is TGTGCCAGCAGTTCCGATCACTCTGGGGCCAACGTCCTGACTTTC. It codes for CASSSDHSGANVLTF. The J gene is TRBJ2-6, the V gene TRBV6-6; no clear D. The V gene lost 4 bases and the J gene lost 0 bases, with 7 bases spanning the gap. The CDR3 covers 15 residues. Germline CDR1 is MNHNY and CDR2 is SVGAGI (reference sequence).

This clone was recorded a few times. V usage is TRBV7-2 and J usage is TRBJ2-2, with 13 nucleotides matching TRBD2. Trimming at V came to 8 bases and at J to 2 bases, leaving 5 bases not matched to a gene. This CDR3 has 16 residues. Germline V lookup: CDR1 SGHTA, CDR2 FQGNSA. The CDR3 DNA reads TGTGCCAGCGCTCGACTAGCGGGGGGAAACACCGGGGAGCTGTTTTTT. Protein sequence: CASARLAGGNTGELFF.

The table lists this clone with a few counts. V and J are TRBV28 and TRBJ2-7, with 9 bases aligning to TRBD1. In germline, CDR1 is MDHEN, CDR2 SYDVKM. This CDR3 spans 14 amino acids. V dropped 5 bases and J dropped 3; count of bases not matched to a gene: 5. CDR3 in amino acids: CASSVPGQGYEQYF. CDR3 in DNA: TGTGCCAGCAGTGTGCCGGGACAGGGCTACGAGCAGTACTTC. Full variable domain (rest looked up from reference TRBV28 and TRBJ2-7): DVKVTQSSRYLVKRTGEKVFLECVQDMDHENMFWYRQDPGLGLRLIYFSYDVKMKEKGDIPEGYSVSREKKERFSLILESASTNQTSMYLCASSVPGQGYEQYFGPGTRLTVT.

The chain employs TRBV13 and TRBJ2-5; no reliable D call. Looked up from germline, CDR1 is PRHDT and CDR2 is FYEKMQ (reference sequence). The CDR3 sequence is 18 residues long. The V end was cut by 3 bases, the J end by 2 bases, with 22 bases between. This chain's CDR3 is CASSFPKSPFGPQETQYF. The CDR3 nucleotides are TGTGCCAGCAGCTTCCCTAAGAGCCCGTTTGGGCCGCAAGAGACCCAGTACTTC. Based on the CDR3 plus reference TRBV13 and TRBJ2-5, the full variable domain is AAGVIQSPRHLIKEKRETATLKCYPIPRHDTVYWYQQGPGQDPQFLISFYEKMQSDKGSIPDRFSAQQFSDYHSELNMSSLELGDSALYFCASSFPKSPFGPQETQYFGPGTRLLVL.

CDR3 DNA: TGTGCCAGCAGCTTGAGAGGGGGCAACCACAATGAGCAGTTCTTC. Its protein product is CASSLRGGNHNEQFF. The rearrangement links TRBV5-6 to TRBJ2-1, with 7 bases lining up with TRBD1. The CDR3 has 15 amino acids. Per the germline V gene, CDR1 is SGHDT and CDR2 is YYEEEE. The ends lost 1 base at V and 5 bases at J; junction bases unmatched: 6.

This clone was detected once. The CDR3 DNA reads as TGTGCCAGCAGCGTAGCTGGCACATCTAACTATGGCTACACCTTC. Translating gives CASSVAGTSNYGYTF. The chain combines TRBV9 with TRBJ1-2; D unclear. Trimming removed 0 bases at V and 0 bases at J, with 9 bases between. The CDR3 sequence is 15 residues long. The germline V gene encodes CDR1 SGDLS and CDR2 YYNGEE.

J is TRBJ1-6 and V is TRBV5-1, with 9 bases matching TRBD1. This CDR3 is 13 amino acids long. From germline, CDR1 is SGHRS and CDR2 YFSETQ. Trimming removed 5 bases from V and 14 bases from J; junction bases left unmatched: 8. The CDR3 DNA sequence: TGCGCCAGCAGTTCCGGGACAGGGCGGTCCCTCCACTTT. Protein product: CASSSGTGRSLHF.

The V gene is TRBV11-1, the J gene TRBJ2-5; D is unresolved. V lost 2 bases and J lost 7, with 17 bases in between. Germline values: CDR1 SGHAT, CDR2 FQDESV (reference sequence). The CDR3 sequence is 15 residues long. CDR3: CASSLIIPTGRTQYF. CDR3 DNA: TGTGCCAGCAGCTTAATTATTCCCACTGGACGGACCCAGTACTTC.

The chain uses TRBV28 and TRBJ1-5, with 7 positions matching TRBD1. V lost 5 bases and J lost 1; bases outside the gene matches: 5. Germline CDR1 reads MDHEN; CDR2 reads SYDVKM. This CDR3 has 15 amino acids. This CDR3 reads CASSPQGQSNQPQHF. The CDR3 nucleotides read TGTGCCAGCAGTCCCCAGGGACAGAGCAATCAGCCCCAGCATTTT.

The V call is TRBV5-4, the J call TRBJ2-2; 12 bases line up with TRBD2. The V segment lost 3 bases and the J segment 5 bases; nucleotides outside the gene matches: 8. This CDR3 spans 17 amino acids. Germline V gene lookup returns CDR1 SGHNT and CDR2 YYREEE (reference sequence). CDR3 amino acids: CASSSQLAGGGTGELFF. The DNA for the CDR3 is TGTGCCAGCAGCTCCCAACTAGCGGGAGGCGGAACCGGGGAGCTGTTTTTT.

The rearrangement uses TRBV15 and TRBJ1-2; D is unclear. CDR1 and CDR2 (germline): LNHNV, YYDKDF (reference sequence). The CDR3 totals 11 residues. Trimming removed 0 bases at V and 9 bases at J, with 5 bases between. The CDR3 here is CATSRDHSYTF. The DNA for the CDR3 is TGTGCCACCAGCAGAGATCACAGCTACACCTTC.

This clone has just a few counts. This rearrangement joins TRBV25-1 to TRBJ1-3; D gene uncertain. Per germline, CDR1 MGHDK and CDR2 SYGVNS. V was cut by 3 bases and J by 4 bases, with 10 bases left in between. This CDR3 region has 14 residues. CDR3 loop: CASSDATSGNTIYF. Written as DNA, the CDR3 is TGTGCCAGCAGTGACGCGACATCAGGAAACACCATATATTTT.

The chain employs TRBV7-9 and TRBJ2-3; D remains unclear. The V end lost 3 bases, the J end lost 6 bases, and 7 bases lay between the germline ends. CDR3 length equals 12 residues. The germline V gene has CDR1 SEHNR and CDR2 FQNEAQ (reference sequence). CDR3 loop: CASSFKSDTQYF. The CDR3 nucleotides read TGTGCCAGCAGCTTTAAGTCCGATACGCAGTATTTT.

The chain couples TRBV14 to TRBJ2-7; D is possibly TRBD1 (5 bases). The germline CDR1 and CDR2 sequences are SGHDN and FVKESK. V dropped 4 bases and J dropped 4 bases, with 14 bases sitting between them. The length of the CDR3 is 14 residues. The CDR3 protein is CASSLGQDLYEQYF. For the CDR3, the DNA is TGTGCCAGCAGCCTGGGGCAGGACCTTTACGAGCAGTACTTC. Combining the CDR3 with reference TRBV14 and TRBJ2-7 gives the whole variable domain EAGVTQFPSHSVIEKGQTVTLRCDPISGHDNLYWYRRVMGKEIKFLLHFVKESKQDESGMPNNRFLAERTGGTYSTLKVQPAELEDSGVYFCASSLGQDLYEQYFGPGTRLTVT.

This clone turned up a few times. The V call is TRBV15, the J call TRBJ1-1; a possible D gene is TRBD1 (5 bases). V was shortened by 1 base and J by 3 bases, with 12 bases between the two germline ends. CDR3 length equals 15 residues. The germline V gene has CDR1 LNHNV and CDR2 YYDKDF (reference sequence). CDR3 residues: CATSRVRRVDTEAFF. In DNA form, the CDR3 reads TGTGCCACCAGCAGAGTTCGCAGGGTGGACACTGAAGCTTTCTTT.